This TCR beta chain was captured by sequencing in a study of cytomegalovirus exposure and HLA in healthy donors. Study-level findings and limits: Highest at DRB1 and lowest at HLA-C, TCR association rates differed among HLA loci in a later analysis. Beyond CMV serostatus, there was no information to go on about immune exposure.

The PCR made use of 60 Vbeta and 13 Jbeta primers. Generated by immunoSEQ multiplex PCR, the TCRdb table keeps only in-frame clones and is missing some. The table lists 100,000 to 150,000 clones, roughly 78% of them singletons. This clone was found a few times. Its target is not known. This TCR was recovered from a young man in good health and CMV-seronegative. Sequencing input: PBMCs.

Here the CDR3 reads CAWELTVTEAFF. DNA for the CDR3: TGTGCCTGGGAGCTGACAGTCACTGAAGCTTTCTTT. This chain connects TRBV30 to TRBJ1-1, with TRBD1 as a possible D gene (5 bases). Trimming took 5 bases from V and 4 from J, leaving 11 bases between them. In germline, CDR1 is GTSNPN, CDR2 SVGIG (reference sequence). The CDR3 has 12 residues.